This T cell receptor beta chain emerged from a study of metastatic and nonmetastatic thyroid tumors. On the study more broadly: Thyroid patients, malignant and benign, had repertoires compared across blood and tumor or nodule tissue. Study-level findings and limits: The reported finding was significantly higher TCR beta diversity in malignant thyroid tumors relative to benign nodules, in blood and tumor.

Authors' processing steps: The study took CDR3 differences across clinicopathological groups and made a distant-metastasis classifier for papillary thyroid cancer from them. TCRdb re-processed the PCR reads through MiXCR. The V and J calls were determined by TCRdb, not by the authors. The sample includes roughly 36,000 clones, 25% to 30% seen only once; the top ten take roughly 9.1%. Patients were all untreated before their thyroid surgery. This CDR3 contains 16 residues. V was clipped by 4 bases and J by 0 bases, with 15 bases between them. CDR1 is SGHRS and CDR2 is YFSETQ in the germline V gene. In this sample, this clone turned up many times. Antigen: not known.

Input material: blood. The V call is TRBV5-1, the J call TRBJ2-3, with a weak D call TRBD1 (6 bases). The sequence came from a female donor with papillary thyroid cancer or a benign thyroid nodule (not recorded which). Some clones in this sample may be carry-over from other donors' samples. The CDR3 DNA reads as TGCGCCAGCAGCGAAGGACAGATAACTAGCACAGATACGCAGTATTTT. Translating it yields CASSEGQITSTDTQYF.